This T cell receptor beta chain was recovered during a study of siplizumab effects on memory and regulatory T cells. Study-level points and caveats: Neither a naive nor a memory phenotype was assignable to roughly 80-96% of proliferating CD4+ or CD8+ clones. Mappable alloreactive CD4+ clones averaged approximately 62% Treg-derived with siplizumab versus about 28% in controls.

This CDR3 spans 18 amino acids. With 1 base removed from V and 1 base from J, the gap between germline ends came to 19 bases. Germline V lookup: CDR1 SGHNT, CDR2 YENEEA. Worth noting for this clone: Its antigen is undetermined.

TCRdb keeps only in-frame clones here, not all; method: immunoSEQ multiplex PCR. The sample has 90,000 to 120,000 clones; just over 90% are singletons. The receptor was derived from a human donor in good health. Sequencing used Tregs sorted from blood. The chain couples TRBV11-3 to TRBJ2-5; D tentatively fits TRBD1 or TRBD2 (5 bases each). CDR3 DNA sequence: TGTGCCAGCAGCTTAGGCCGGGGCAGCCGAGATTTCCAAGAGACCCAGTACTTC. This translates into CASSLGRGSRDFQETQYF.